The 30 T cell receptor beta chains given below trace back to one sample, sequenced in a study of T cell repertoires in cytomegalovirus infection. These TCRs' antigens remain unknown. Via MiXCR, TCRdb re-called the reads, giving one row per CDR3 protein. The sample includes about 770,000 distinct CDR3 sequences, under 35% of them seen just once. The specimen was cultured CD8+ T cells from PBMCs, collected from culture after CMV antigen stimulation. The receptors shown here come from a human donor in good health (CMV status not recorded). Some clones in this sample may be carry-over from other donors' samples.

The chain joins TRBV11-2 to TRBJ2-1, with 7 bases fitting TRBD2. This CDR3 has 14 amino acids. V lost 8 bases, J lost 8 bases, and 12 bases stayed unmatched. Germline CDR1 SGHAT, CDR2 FQNNGV. The CDR3 nucleotides are TGTGCCAGCGGCCGGGACTACTCTCTGGATGAGCAGTTCTTC. Encoded protein: CASGRDYSLDEQFF.

There are many counts of this clonotype. The rearrangement joins TRBV6-1 to TRBJ1-1; D is undetermined. Trimming removed 6 bases at V and 10 bases at J, with 9 bases between. This CDR3 comprises 10 residues. Per the germline V gene, CDR1 is MNHNS and CDR2 is SASEGT. The CDR3, as DNA: TGTGCCAGCAGGGATATAGGAGCTTTCTTT. It yields the protein CASRDIGAFF.

The CDR3 loop is CASSTPYRADGYTF. The DNA for the CDR3 is TGTGCCAGCAGTACCCCGTACAGGGCGGATGGCTACACCTTC. The gene calls are TRBV28 and TRBJ1-2, with D perhaps TRBD1 (6 bases). Germline CDR1 and CDR2: MDHEN and SYDVKM. The CDR3 is made up of 14 amino acids. The ends were cut back, 5 bases at V and 6 bases at J, with 16 bases in the middle.

This clonotype showed up many times. The chain joins TRBV4-1 to TRBJ2-5; 11 bases agree with TRBD2. Germline trimming cut 3 bases from V and 2 bases from J; bases unmatched to any gene: 11. The CDR3 is 18 amino acids. Germline V gene lookup returns CDR1 MGHRA and CDR2 YSYEKL. The chain's CDR3 is CASSHLLVLAGGQETQYF. CDR3 bases: TGCGCCAGCAGCCACCTTTTAGTTTTAGCGGGGGGGCAAGAGACCCAGTACTTC.

This clonotype was seen more than once but under ten times. The gene calls are TRBV12-3 or TRBV12-4 and TRBJ2-7; weak D call: TRBD1 (6 bases). The CDR3 contains 15 residues. V was shortened by 3 bases and J by 0 bases, with 12 bases between the two germline ends. CDR3 protein: CASSFWTESSYEQYF. DNA of the CDR3: TGTGCCAGCAGTTTCTGGACAGAGAGCTCCTACGAGCAGTACTTC.

This clonotype was detected a few times. This chain joins TRBV4-1 and TRBJ1-2; maybe TRBD1 (6 bases). The V end was cut by 0 bases, the J end by 0 bases, with 11 bases between. The germline V gene encodes CDR1 MGHRA and CDR2 YSYEKL. The CDR3 consists of 16 residues. The CDR3 coding sequence is TGCGCCAGCAGCCAAGATCGGACAGTTACTAACTATGGCTACACCTTC. This sequence encodes CASSQDRTVTNYGYTF.

The sample holds a few counts of this clonotype. This chain joins TRBV24-1 and TRBJ2-3; 7 bases agree with TRBD1. V gave up 5 bases and J gave up 3 bases; unmatched junction bases: 7. The CDR3 totals 15 residues. Germline CDR1 is KGHDR and CDR2 is SFDVKD. CDR3 residues: CATSAPRDRTDTQYF. The DNA for the CDR3 is TGTGCCACCAGTGCCCCCCGGGACAGAACAGATACGCAGTATTTT.

This chain uses TRBV7-9 with TRBJ2-2; D may correspond to TRBD1 or TRBD2 (5 bases each). The V gene's germline CDR1 is SEHNR and CDR2 FQNEAQ (reference sequence). Deletions cut 5 bases from V and 6 bases from J, with 19 bases between. The CDR3 totals 16 residues. CDR3 sequence (DNA): TGTGCCAGCAGCCCGGGGACCCACGACTACCCCGGGGAGCTGTTTTTT. This gives the protein CASSPGTHDYPGELFF.

The J gene is TRBJ2-7, the V gene TRBV29-1; D is unresolved. Germline CDR1 and CDR2: SQVTM and ANQGSEA. The CDR3 is 12 amino acids. V lost 0 bases and J 4 bases, leaving 7 bases between the germline ends. The CDR3 region has the DNA TGCAGCGTTGAAGACAGCTTATACGAGCAGTACTTC. As protein: CSVEDSLYEQYF.

This clonotype occurred once. The chain joins TRBV20-1 to TRBJ2-6, with a weak D call TRBD1 (6 bases). The CDR3 consists of 15 residues. Germline V gene sequence: CDR1 DFQATT, CDR2 SNEGSKA (reference sequence). The ends were cut back, 0 bases at V and 4 bases at J, with 10 bases in the middle. The CDR3 DNA follows: TGCAGTGCTAGAGACAGGGGCCAGGGGGCCAACGTCCTGACTTTC. The encoded protein is CSARDRGQGANVLTF.

The rearrangement links TRBV25-1 to TRBJ1-2; 12 bases line up with TRBD1. This CDR3 region has 15 residues. J gave up 7 bases and V 1 base, and 4 bases lay outside the gene matches. Germline V gene data show CDR1 as MGHDK and CDR2 as SYGVNS. CDR3 loop: CASSEWGQGAAGYTF. The CDR3 DNA follows: TGTGCCAGCAGTGAATGGGGACAGGGGGCTGCTGGCTACACCTTC.

Only one count was recorded for this clonotype. The chain combines TRBV27 with TRBJ2-1; possibly TRBD2 for D (5 bases). Germline V gives CDR1 MNHEY, CDR2 SMNVEV (reference sequence). CDR3 length: 14 amino acids. Trimming pared 2 bases from V and 5 bases from J, leaving 10 bases between. The CDR3 spells CASSLPGSHNEQFF. The CDR3 nucleotides are TGTGCCAGCAGTTTACCGGGATCCCACAATGAGCAGTTCTTC.

This clonotype was seen a few times. This chain uses TRBV27 with TRBJ2-3; 7 bases map to TRBD2. CDR1 is MNHEY and CDR2 is SMNVEV in the germline V gene (reference sequence). The V gene end was trimmed by 0 bases and the J gene end by 3 bases; junction bases not matched to a gene: 3. The CDR3 has 15 residues. CDR3 residues: CASSLSRRGTDTQYF. The CDR3 DNA sequence: TGTGCCAGCAGTTTATCAAGGCGGGGGACAGATACGCAGTATTTT.

This clonotype was seen only a few times. This chain uses TRBV27 with TRBJ1-2, with TRBD1 matching over 9 bases. There are 15 residues in the CDR3. Unmatched junction bases numbered 11, after V lost 8 bases and J lost 4 bases. Germline assignment: CDR1 MNHEY and CDR2 SMNVEV (reference sequence). As DNA, the CDR3 is TGTGCCAGCCGACCGGGACAGGGATATGGCTATGGCTACACCTTC. This sequence encodes CASRPGQGYGYGYTF.

V usage is TRBV7-6 and J usage is TRBJ2-2; 8 bases agree with TRBD2. Trimming took 5 bases from V and 3 from J; bases not matched to a gene: 8. Germline assignment: CDR1 SGHVS and CDR2 FNYEAQ. The CDR3 is 16 residues long. In DNA form, the CDR3 reads TGTGCCAGCAGCGCACCTAGCGGGTTGTACACCGGGGAGCTGTTTTTT. It is translated as CASSAPSGLYTGELFF.

The chain couples TRBV6-4 to TRBJ1-5; the D gene is possibly TRBD1 (6 bases). Germline V gene lookup returns CDR1 MRHNA and CDR2 SNTAGT. The CDR3 spans 15 residues. Trimming removed 5 bases at V and 3 bases at J, with 14 bases between. CDR3 in DNA: TGTGCCAGCAGTAGGAGAGGGGGGCTCAATCAGCCCCAGCATTTT. It specifies CASSRRGGLNQPQHF.

This chain uses TRBV20-1 with TRBJ1-5; D call uncertain. The CDR3 has 16 residues. V lost 0 bases, J lost 6 bases, and 18 bases lay in between. CDR1 is DFQATT and CDR2 is SNEGSKA in the germline V gene (reference sequence). This chain's CDR3 is CSARDVVPTYGQPQHF. The CDR3 DNA reads as TGCAGTGCTAGAGATGTAGTCCCGACCTACGGTCAGCCCCAGCATTTT.

The chain couples TRBV24-1 to TRBJ2-2, with TRBD1 matching 7 bases. Germline V gene data show CDR1 as KGHDR and CDR2 as SFDVKD. The CDR3 runs to 14 residues. V shed 6 bases and J 6 bases; nucleotides not matched to a gene: 6. The CDR3 coding sequence is TGTGCCACCAGTAGGACAGGTTGGGCCGGGGAGCTGTTTTTT. This sequence encodes CATSRTGWAGELFF.

This clonotype was detected many times. The chain carries TRBV7-6 and TRBJ2-3, with 7 bases identical to TRBD2. The CDR3 loop spans 15 amino acids. V trimming: 5 bases; J trimming: 6 bases; junction bases outside the gene matches: 11. Germline V gene lookup returns CDR1 SGHVS and CDR2 FNYEAQ. The DNA of the CDR3 is TGTGCCAGCAGCCCATCCAGACTAGCCCCCGATACGCAGTATTTT. This encodes CASSPSRLAPDTQYF.

The CDR3 is CASSQEGGQQETQYF. The CDR3, as DNA: TGCGCCAGCAGCCAAGAAGGGGGACAGCAAGAGACCCAGTACTTC. This chain connects TRBV4-1 to TRBJ2-5; TRBD1 agrees at 7 bases. Germline V gives CDR1 MGHRA, CDR2 YSYEKL. The CDR3 runs to 15 residues. V trimming: 0 bases; J trimming: 2 bases; junction bases outside the gene matches: 3.

Worth noting for this clonotype: At one boundary the junction diverges from the germline segment, which might be a read error. V and J are TRBV7-6 and TRBJ2-3; 14 bases fit TRBD2. The germline gives CDR1 SGHVS, CDR2 FNYEAQ. This CDR3 has 18 residues. Written as DNA, the CDR3 is TGTGCCAGCACCTTACTACCGGGACTAGCGGGGGAAGGGGATACGCAGTATTTT. Translated: CASTLLPGLAGEGDTQYF.

The V gene is TRBV7-9, the J gene TRBJ1-3, with TRBD1 as a possible D gene (6 bases). The CDR3 has 16 amino acids. Trimming removed 3 bases at V and 0 bases at J, with 12 bases between. CDR1 is SEHNR, CDR2 FQNEAQ, per germline (reference sequence). CDR3 DNA: TGTGCCAGCAGCTTCCGGGACACCAGCTCTGGAAACACCATATATTTT. Its protein product is CASSFRDTSSGNTIYF.

In its sample, this clonotype was seen many times. V is TRBV27 and J is TRBJ2-7; 8 bases match TRBD2. Germline V gives CDR1 MNHEY, CDR2 SMNVEV (reference sequence). The CDR3 loop spans 14 amino acids. Trimming took 6 bases from V and 2 from J; bases not matched to a gene: 6. The CDR3 loop reads CASSLSGGTYEQYF. CDR3 DNA: TGTGCCAGCAGCCTGAGCGGGGGCACCTACGAGCAGTACTTC.

The chain combines TRBV6-5 with TRBJ2-3; D is unresolved. CDR3 length: 15 residues. In germline, CDR1 is MNHEY, CDR2 SVGAGI. Trimming removed 0 bases at V and 2 bases at J, with 9 bases between. The CDR3 nucleotides read TGTGCCAGCAGTTACTCTGGGCGGTACACAGATACGCAGTATTTT. It encodes CASSYSGRYTDTQYF.

This clonotype turned up a few times. This chain links TRBV7-9 with TRBJ2-7; D is ambiguous. Trimming removed 4 bases at V and 4 bases at J, with 11 bases between. CDR1 SEHNR and CDR2 FQNEAQ come from the germline V gene (reference sequence). The CDR3 totals 13 residues. The CDR3: CASSSPTAYEQYF. The CDR3 DNA reads TGTGCCAGCAGCTCCCCCACAGCTTACGAGCAGTACTTC. Full variable domain (remainder filled in from reference TRBV7-9 and TRBJ2-7): DTGVSQNPRHKITKRGQNVTFRCDPISEHNRLYWYRQTLGQGPEFLTYFQNEAQLEKSRLLSDRFSAERPKGSFSTLEIQRTEQGDSAMYLCASSSPTAYEQYFGPGTRLTVT.

This clonotype was counted many times. This sequence joins TRBV19 and TRBJ1-1; perhaps TRBD1 as D (5 bases). CDR3 length: 12 residues. Trimming cost V 7 bases and J 5 bases, with 11 bases left between them. CDR1 and CDR2 (germline): LNHDA, SQIVND (reference sequence). In nucleotides, the CDR3 is TGTGCCAGTATAGGGGCTGGGACTGAAGCTTTCTTT. Protein sequence: CASIGAGTEAFF.

The gene calls are TRBV7-8 and TRBJ2-7; 9 bases agree with TRBD1. V lost 1 base, J lost 5 bases, and 9 bases stayed unmatched. Germline CDR1 is SGHVS and CDR2 is FQNEAQ. This CDR3 region has 16 residues. CDR3 nucleotide sequence: TGTGCCAGCAGCTTAGTAGAGAGAGACAGGGGGAACGAGCAGTACTTC. Translating gives CASSLVERDRGNEQYF.

This clonotype was recorded many times. The CDR3 DNA reads as TGTGCCAGCAGCCCTAGAGGAGGGGCCCTGAACACTGAAGCTTTCTTT. As protein: CASSPRGGALNTEAFF. V is TRBV7-6 and J is TRBJ1-1; D is possibly TRBD1 (5 bases). In germline, CDR1 is SGHVS, CDR2 FNYEAQ. CDR3 length: 16 residues. V gave up 5 bases and J gave up 0 bases, with 16 bases separating them. The whole variable domain, filled in from reference TRBV7-6 and TRBJ1-1, reads GAGVSQSPRYKVTKRGQDVALRCDPISGHVSLYWYRQALGQGPEFLTYFNYEAQQDKSGLPNDRFSAERPEGSISTLTIQRTEQRDSAMYRCASSPRGGALNTEAFFGQGTRLTVV.

This clonotype has just a few counts. V and J are TRBV7-8 and TRBJ1-5; no clear D gene. This CDR3 is built from 14 residues. Germline V gene sequence: CDR1 SGHVS, CDR2 FQNEAQ. With 1 base removed from V and 7 bases from J, the gap between germline ends came to 11 bases. The CDR3 nucleotides are TGTGCCAGCAGCTTAGTCTTAGCGGGGCAGCCCCAGCATTTT. Translating gives CASSLVLAGQPQHF.

The CDR3 nucleotides are TGTGCCAGCAGCGTTTACAGGGAAGAAAGATACAATGAGCAGTTCTTC. Translating gives CASSVYREERYNEQFF. The rearrangement uses TRBV5-8 and TRBJ2-1; D is perhaps TRBD1 (6 bases). V lost 4 bases, J lost 4 bases, and 18 bases lay in between. The CDR3 consists of 16 residues. Germline lookup yields CDR1 SGHTS and CDR2 YDEGEE.